This TCR beta chain was sequenced for a study of T-cell memory formation after mild COVID-19. J was trimmed by 9 bases and V by 11 bases; bases with no gene match: 10. This CDR3 has 12 amino acids. In germline, CDR1 is ENHRY, CDR2 SYGVKD. This clonotype has at least ten counts. Using its own MiXCR run on the 5' RACE reads, TCRdb lists one record per CDR3 protein. The sample holds nearly 200,000 distinct CDR3 sequences, 15% to 20% seen once. V usage is TRBV10-3 and J usage is TRBJ2-4; 7 bases are shared with TRBD1. Sequencing was done on a sample of PBMCs or a T cell subset sorted from them (not recorded which). This receptor was obtained from an adult woman who had mild COVID-19 (a few samples of this study predate the infection). Cell type and time point are not known. CDR3 nucleotide sequence: TGTGCCGTTACGACAGGGATCGGCATTCAGTACTTC. It specifies CAVTTGIGIQYF.